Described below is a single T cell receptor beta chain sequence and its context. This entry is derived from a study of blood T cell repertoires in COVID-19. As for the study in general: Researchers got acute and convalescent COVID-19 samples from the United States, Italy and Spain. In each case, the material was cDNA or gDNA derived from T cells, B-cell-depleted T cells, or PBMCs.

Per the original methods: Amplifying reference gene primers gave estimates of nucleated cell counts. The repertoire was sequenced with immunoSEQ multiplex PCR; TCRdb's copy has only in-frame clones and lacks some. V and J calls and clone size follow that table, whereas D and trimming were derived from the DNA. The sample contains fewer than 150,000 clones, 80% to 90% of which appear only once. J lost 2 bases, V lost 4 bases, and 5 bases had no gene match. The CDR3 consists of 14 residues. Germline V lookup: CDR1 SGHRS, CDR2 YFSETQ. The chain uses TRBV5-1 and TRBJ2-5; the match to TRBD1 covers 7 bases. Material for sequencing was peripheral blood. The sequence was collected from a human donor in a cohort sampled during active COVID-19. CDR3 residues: CASSTSTGQETQYF. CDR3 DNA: TGCGCCAGCAGCACATCGACAGGGCAAGAGACCCAGTACTTC.